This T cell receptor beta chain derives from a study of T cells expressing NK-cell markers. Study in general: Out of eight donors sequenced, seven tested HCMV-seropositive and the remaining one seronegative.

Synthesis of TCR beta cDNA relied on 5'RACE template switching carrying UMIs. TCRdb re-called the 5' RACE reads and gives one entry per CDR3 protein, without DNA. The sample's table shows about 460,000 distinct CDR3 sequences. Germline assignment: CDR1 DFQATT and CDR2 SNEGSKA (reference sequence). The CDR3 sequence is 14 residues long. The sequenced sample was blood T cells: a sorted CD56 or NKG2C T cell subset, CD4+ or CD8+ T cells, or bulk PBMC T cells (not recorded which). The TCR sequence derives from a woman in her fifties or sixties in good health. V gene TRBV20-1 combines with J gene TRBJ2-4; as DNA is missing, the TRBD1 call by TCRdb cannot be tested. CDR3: CSARDQGVGNIQYF.